This T cell receptor (beta chain) was profiled in a study of cytotoxic CD8 clonotypes in ibrutinib-treated CLL. Study-wide results and caveats: Investigators sampled sustained-remission and progressing patients at differing times. Age-matched healthy donor levels were exceeded by baseline clonality, which tracked circulating CD8+ T-cell counts.

PBMCs were cryopreserved, and roughly 2.1 micrograms of genomic DNA from them went into TCR beta libraries. On this clone itself: Its antigen is unidentified.

The V segment lost 2 bases and the J segment 4 bases; nucleotides outside the gene matches: 3. Germline V gene data show CDR1 as SGHDT and CDR2 as YYEEEE. This CDR3 is built from 14 residues. Repertoires were generated with immunoSEQ multiplex PCR, while TCRdb's copy carries only in-frame clones and drops some. This repertoire shows about 160,000 clones, 81% found once; its top ten account for around 2.1%. The sample consisted of PBMCs, taken after 12 months of ibrutinib treatment. The rearrangement uses TRBV5-6 and TRBJ2-5; 9 bases agree with TRBD2. The receptor comes from a human donor with chronic lymphocytic leukemia. The CDR3 spells CASSFTSGRETQYF. The DNA of the CDR3 is TGTGCCAGCAGCTTTACTAGCGGGCGAGAGACCCAGTACTTC.